Shown below are 32 T cell receptor beta chains from a single sample sequenced in a study of T cell changes during pregnancy in multiple sclerosis. The table came from immunoSEQ multiplex PCR; TCRdb's copy has only in-frame clones and leaves some out. This table holds some 49,000 clones, less than 95% found once. Source: CD8+ T cells from peripheral blood mononuclear cells, taken in the second trimester of pregnancy. The receptor source for this set is a female donor with multiple sclerosis, enrolled in a pregnancy study.

This chain connects TRBV10-3 to TRBJ1-4; maybe TRBD1 (6 bases). CDR1 ENHRY and CDR2 SYGVKD come from the germline V gene. V lost 7 bases to trimming and J lost 8 bases, with 20 bases between them. This CDR3 has 15 residues. Here the CDR3 reads CAIILGHRQAEKLFF. In DNA form, the CDR3 reads TGTGCCATCATATTGGGCCATAGACAGGCCGAAAAACTGTTTTTT.

The chain links TRBV15 to TRBJ2-2; 7 nucleotides line up with TRBD1. The CDR3 is made up of 17 amino acids. V lost 4 bases and J lost 4; bases outside the gene matches: 12. CDR1 is LNHNV, CDR2 YYDKDF, per germline (reference sequence). CDR3 nucleotides: TGTGCCACCAGCAAACACCGACAGGGCGGAGGCACCGGGGAGCTGTTTTTT. This sequence encodes CATSKHRQGGGTGELFF. Full variable domain (outside the CDR3, taken from reference TRBV15 and TRBJ2-2): DAMVIQNPRYQVTQFGKPVTLSCSQTLNHNVMYWYQQKSSQAPKLLFHYYDKDFNNEADTPDNFQSRRPNTSFCFLDIRSPGLGDTAMYLCATSKHRQGGGTGELFFGEGSRLTVL.

The chain uses TRBV9 and TRBJ1-1; D is possibly TRBD1 (6 bases). Germline V gives CDR1 SGDLS, CDR2 YYNGEE. CDR3 length equals 16 residues. V shed 0 bases and J shed 5 bases, with 17 bases lying between them. In DNA form, the CDR3 reads TGTGCCAGCAGCGTAGAGGGGGAGGGGGGGAGGACTGAAGCTTTCTTT. It encodes CASSVEGEGGRTEAFF.

The chain carries TRBV7-2 and TRBJ2-7; D not resolved. Trimming cost V 4 bases and J 1 base, with 11 bases left between them. The CDR3 covers 14 residues. Germline loops: CDR1 SGHTA, CDR2 FQGNSA. The CDR3 protein is CASSSAPASYEQYF. DNA of the CDR3: TGTGCCAGCAGCTCAGCCCCAGCGTCCTACGAGCAGTACTTC.

The sample holds one count of this clone. The chain employs TRBV10-3 and TRBJ2-3; TRBD2 is a possible D gene (6 bases). CDR3 length: 16 amino acids. Germline V gene lookup returns CDR1 ENHRY and CDR2 SYGVKD. Trimming took off 4 bases at V and 0 bases at J, with 14 bases between the two ends. CDR3 sequence reads: CAISALGGASTDTQYF. The CDR3 nucleotides read TGTGCCATCAGTGCTTTGGGCGGGGCCAGCACAGATACGCAGTATTTT.

The rearrangement links TRBV21-1 to TRBJ2-7; the table names TRBD1, a call not compared with the DNA. TRBV21-1 is annotated as a pseudogene. CDR3 size: 12 residues. The CDR3 DNA reads TGTGCCAGCAGGCCACAGGGTGACGAGCAGTACTTC. As protein: CASRPQGDEQYF.

The chain recombines TRBV27 with TRBJ2-1, with D maybe TRBD2 (5 bases). The V end lost 0 bases, the J end lost 3 bases, and 9 bases lay between the germline ends. The CDR3 is made up of 15 amino acids. The germline CDR1 and CDR2 sequences are MNHEY and SMNVEV (reference sequence). CDR3 in amino acids: CASSLSSGGYNEQFF. In DNA, the CDR3 is TGTGCCAGCAGTTTATCAAGCGGAGGCTACAATGAGCAGTTCTTC.

CDR3 loop: CASSPAVTATASYEQYF. DNA of the CDR3: TGTGCCAGCAGCCCGGCGGTGACGGCGACGGCTTCCTACGAGCAGTACTTC. This rearrangement joins TRBV5-6 to TRBJ2-7; D unresolved. V gave up 4 bases and J gave up 1 base, with 21 bases separating them. The CDR3 spans 17 residues. Germline-derived CDR1 and CDR2 are SGHDT and YYEEEE.

The J gene is TRBJ2-5, the V gene TRBV7-6; the match to TRBD2 covers 11 bases. The CDR3 is 15 amino acids. Germline assignment: CDR1 SGHVS and CDR2 FNYEAQ. The V and J ends lost 4 bases and 4 bases, in that order; junction bases with no gene match: 5. CDR3 loop: CASSYSGGAGETQYF. The CDR3 DNA follows: TGTGCCAGCAGCTATAGCGGGGGGGCCGGAGAGACCCAGTACTTC.

The chain is built from TRBV9 and TRBJ2-3, with 7 bases matching TRBD1. CDR1 is SGDLS and CDR2 is YYNGEE in the germline V gene. The CDR3 runs to 16 residues. Unmatched junction bases numbered 5, after V lost 0 bases and J lost 1 base. The chain's CDR3 is CASSVAEGGRTDTQYF. The CDR3 nucleotides are TGTGCCAGCAGCGTAGCGGAAGGGGGCCGCACAGATACGCAGTATTTT.

A single count supports this clone. This chain joins TRBV15 and TRBJ2-3, with D hard to call. V dropped 2 bases and J dropped 3 bases, with 6 bases sitting between them. This CDR3 has 13 residues. Germline-derived CDR1 and CDR2 are LNHNV and YYDKDF (reference sequence). In DNA, the CDR3 is TGTGCCACCAGCAGAAGCGAGACAGATACGCAGTATTTT. Its translation is CATSRSETDTQYF.

The rearrangement uses TRBV19 and TRBJ2-4; TRBD2 matches at 8 bases. J was trimmed by 2 bases and V by 4 bases; bases with no gene match: 1. Per germline, CDR1 LNHDA and CDR2 SQIVND (reference sequence). There are 14 residues in the CDR3. The CDR3 nucleotides are TGTGCCAGTAGTACGGGGGGGACCAAAAACATTCAGTACTTC. Amino acids: CASSTGGTKNIQYF.

The V call is TRBV10-3, the J call TRBJ1-2; D is undetermined. The germline V and J ends were trimmed by 2 bases and 3 bases, with 7 bases remaining between them. The CDR3 length is 13 residues. Germline CDR1 is ENHRY and CDR2 is SYGVKD. The CDR3 nucleotides are TGTGCCATCAGTGAGCAGAGGGACTATGGCTACACCTTC. Its protein product is CAISEQRDYGYTF.

A single count supports this clone. J is TRBJ1-2 and V is TRBV7-6; TRBD1 matches at 9 bases. The trim removed 0 bases at V and 8 bases at J, leaving 7 bases unmatched. CDR3 length: 15 amino acids. CDR1 SGHVS and CDR2 FNYEAQ come from the germline V gene. This CDR3 reads CASSLAGDREGGYTF. The CDR3 nucleotides are TGTGCCAGCAGCTTAGCGGGGGACAGGGAAGGAGGCTACACCTTC.

The chain uses TRBV19 and TRBJ2-2; 7 positions agree with TRBD2. CDR1 is LNHDA and CDR2 is SQIVND in the germline V gene (reference sequence). The V and J ends lost 5 bases and 6 bases, in that order; junction bases with no gene match: 12. The length of the CDR3 is 16 residues. This CDR3 reads CASSWGGQDGAGELFF. The DNA of the CDR3 is TGTGCCAGTAGTTGGGGGGGTCAAGATGGTGCCGGGGAGCTGTTTTTT.

CDR3 DNA: TGTGCCAGCAGCTACGGGACAGGGTTCTCCTACGAGCAGTACTTC. It codes for CASSYGTGFSYEQYF. V is TRBV7-9 and J is TRBJ2-7; TRBD1 aligns across 9 bases. V shed 4 bases and J 0 bases; nucleotides not matched to a gene: 4. The germline CDR1 and CDR2 sequences are SEHNR and FQNEAQ (reference sequence). The CDR3 has 15 amino acids.

V is TRBV15 and J is TRBJ1-1; the D gene is possibly TRBD1 (5 bases). There are 18 residues in the CDR3. Germline CDR1 LNHNV, CDR2 YYDKDF (reference sequence). V was clipped by 0 bases and J by 0 bases, with 17 bases between them. The CDR3 DNA follows: TGTGCCACCAGCAGAGATTTGATTCAGGGTAGGGTGAACACTGAAGCTTTCTTT. This codes for CATSRDLIQGRVNTEAFF.

The chain employs TRBV7-6 and TRBJ2-1; a possible D gene is TRBD2 (6 bases). The CDR3 extends over 15 amino acids. Trimming stripped 5 bases from V and 3 bases from J, with 14 bases between. Germline V lookup: CDR1 SGHVS, CDR2 FNYEAQ. CDR3 sequence (DNA): TGTGCCAGCAGCCCGGGCGGCGGGGACTACAATGAGCAGTTCTTC. As protein: CASSPGGGDYNEQFF.

This chain links TRBV6-1 with TRBJ1-2; TRBD1 matches at 7 bases. The CDR3 consists of 15 residues. The V gene's germline CDR1 is MNHNS and CDR2 SASEGT. V shed 0 bases, J shed 8 bases, and the junction held 9 bases outside the gene matches. In nucleotides, the CDR3 is TGTGCCAGCAGTGAAGCGTCGACAGGGATAGACGGCTACACCTTC. This encodes CASSEASTGIDGYTF.

This clone showed up just once. The CDR3 does not close with the conserved phenylalanine or tryptophan, likely indicating a read error. The DNA is omitted, as the CDR3 cannot be located on it reliably, and the CDR3 follows TCRdb's listing. The CDR3 loop is CAWTPGQLS. V is TRBV30 and J is TRBJ1-2; the table's D call, TRBD1, was not checked against the DNA. The germline V gene encodes CDR1 GTSNPN and CDR2 SVGIG (reference sequence). The CDR3 is 9 residues long, counting both termini.

V is TRBV5-5 and J is TRBJ2-5, with D maybe TRBD1 (7 bases). Germline CDR1 SGHKS, CDR2 YYEKEE (reference sequence). There are 15 residues in the CDR3. Deletions cut 7 bases from V and 5 bases from J, with 21 bases between. The CDR3 region has the DNA TGTGCCAGCGGAAATATAGGGGGCGCGGGGGAGACCCAGTACTTC. Translated, it gives CASGNIGGAGETQYF.

CDR3 sequence: CASSWIPSGGHNEQFF. CDR3 nucleotides: TGTGCCAGCAGCTGGATCCCTAGCGGGGGGCACAATGAGCAGTTCTTC. The J gene is TRBJ2-1, the V gene TRBV5-6; 11 nucleotides line up with TRBD2. Per germline, CDR1 SGHDT and CDR2 YYEEEE. This CDR3 is 16 amino acids long. V lost 3 bases and J lost 5; bases outside the gene matches: 7. Variable domain in full (rest from reference TRBV5-6 and TRBJ2-1): DAGVTQSPTHLIKTRGQQVTLRCSPKSGHDTVSWYQQALGQGPQFIFQYYEEEERQRGNFPDRFSGHQFPNYSSELNVNALLLGDSALYLCASSWIPSGGHNEQFFGPGTRLTVL.

CDR3 loop: CASSTDRGAYEQYF. The CDR3 DNA reads TGTGCCAGCAGCACGGACAGGGGGGCCTACGAGCAGTACTTC. J is TRBJ2-7 and V is TRBV9; TRBD1 agrees at 10 bases. V lost 4 bases and J lost 2; bases outside the gene matches: 3. There are 14 residues in the CDR3. The germline CDR1 and CDR2 sequences are SGDLS and YYNGEE.

The chain is built from TRBV30 and TRBJ1-2; weak D call: TRBD1 (6 bases). Germline CDR1 is GTSNPN and CDR2 is SVGIG (reference sequence). V was trimmed by 0 bases and J by 12 bases, leaving 20 bases between them. The CDR3 extends over 14 amino acids. The CDR3, as DNA: TGTGCCTGGAGTGTAACGGCATACAGGGATACCCACACCTTC. Translated, it gives CAWSVTAYRDTHTF.

The V and J genes are TRBV25-1 and TRBJ1-2, with 8 bases matching TRBD1. Germline assignment: CDR1 MGHDK and CDR2 SYGVNS. V dropped 4 bases and J dropped 8; count of bases not matched to a gene: 12. This CDR3 spans 15 amino acids. The CDR3 nucleotides read TGTGCCAGCAGTGGGGGGACAGGTCCAGGGGACGGCTACACCTTC. Translated: CASSGGTGPGDGYTF.

This chain links TRBV2 with TRBJ2-1; 10 nucleotides match TRBD2. The CDR3 is 15 amino acids. Looked up from germline, CDR1 is SNHLY and CDR2 is FYNNEI. J gave up 7 bases and V 3 bases, and 6 bases lay outside the gene matches. Here the CDR3 DNA reads TGTGCCAGCAGTGACCCGGGACTAGCGTATAATGAGCAGTTCTTC. Translated, it gives CASSDPGLAYNEQFF.

This chain links TRBV19 with TRBJ2-1; 8 bases line up with TRBD2. The germline CDR1 and CDR2 sequences are LNHDA and SQIVND (reference sequence). Trimming at V came to 6 bases and at J to 0 bases, leaving 4 bases not matched to a gene. This CDR3 has 15 amino acids. The chain's CDR3 is CASSISGDSYNEQFF. As DNA, the CDR3 is TGTGCCAGTAGCATTAGCGGGGACTCCTACAATGAGCAGTTCTTC.

This sequence joins TRBV7-2 and TRBJ2-7, with 9 bases that match TRBD2. The CDR3 runs 13 residues. Germline V gene lookup returns CDR1 SGHTA and CDR2 FQGNSA. V lost 3 bases, J lost 6 bases, and 3 bases stayed unmatched. The CDR3 DNA reads as TGTGCCAGCAGCTTGGGGCGGGGGGGCGAGCAGTACTTC. The encoded protein is CASSLGRGGEQYF.

V gene TRBV29-1 combines with J gene TRBJ2-7; TRBD1 agrees at 9 bases. The junction had 14 bases not matched to a gene; V was cut back by 5 bases and J by 6 bases. Germline CDR1 reads SQVTM; CDR2 reads ANQGSEA. This CDR3 contains 15 residues. The CDR3 DNA follows: TGCAGCGTTTATTGGGGGACAGGGTATCCCTCCGAGCAGTACTTC. Its protein product is CSVYWGTGYPSEQYF.

The chain employs TRBV2 and TRBJ1-2, with D possibly matching TRBD1 (5 bases). Germline loops: CDR1 SNHLY, CDR2 FYNNEI. Trimming removed 1 base from V and 4 bases from J, with 16 bases in between. This CDR3 contains 16 residues. The CDR3 here is CASSEVDAGRLYGYTF. The CDR3 region has the DNA TGTGCCAGCAGTGAAGTGGACGCGGGGCGGCTCTATGGCTACACCTTC.

The chain employs TRBV7-3 and TRBJ1-2, with a tentative D call TRBD1 (5 bases). The CDR3 extends over 13 amino acids. V lost 5 bases to trimming and J lost 14 bases, with 21 bases between them. CDR1 SGHTA and CDR2 FQGTGA come from the germline V gene. The CDR3 here is CASSGNSGSDRTF. CDR3 nucleotides: TGTGCCAGCAGCGGGAACTCAGGGTCTGATAGAACCTTC.

The chain combines TRBV9 with TRBJ1-1; D is unclear. The CDR3 loop spans 14 amino acids. Germline-derived CDR1 and CDR2 are SGDLS and YYNGEE. V lost 4 bases and J 0 bases, leaving 10 bases between the germline ends. As DNA, the CDR3 is TGTGCCAGCAGCCCAACAGAGATGAACACTGAAGCTTTCTTT. Translated, it gives CASSPTEMNTEAFF.